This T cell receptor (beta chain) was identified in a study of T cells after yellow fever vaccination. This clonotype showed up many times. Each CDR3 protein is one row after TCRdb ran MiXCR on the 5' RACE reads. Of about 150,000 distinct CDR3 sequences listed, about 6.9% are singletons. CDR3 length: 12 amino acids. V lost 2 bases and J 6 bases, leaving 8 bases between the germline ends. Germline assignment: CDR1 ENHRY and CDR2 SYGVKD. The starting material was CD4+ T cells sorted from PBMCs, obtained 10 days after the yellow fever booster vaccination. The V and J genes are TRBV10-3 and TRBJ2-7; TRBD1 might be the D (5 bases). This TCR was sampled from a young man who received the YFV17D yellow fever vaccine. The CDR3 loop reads CAISELRVEQYF. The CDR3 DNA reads TGTGCCATCAGTGAGCTCAGGGTCGAGCAGTACTTC.